These 15 T cell receptor beta chains came from one sample sequenced in a study of blood T cell dynamics during melanoma immunotherapy (TCRdb year 2020). Library preparation employed the immunoSEQ multiplex PCR assay. TCRdb took over this immuneACCESS table, retaining in-frame rearrangements with V and J assigned. Such tables are incomplete; in checked studies, under half of the missing clones stem from an unresolved V gene, and the remainder is unexplained. This sample gives 9,000 to 13,000 clones in total; approximately 85% of them show up just once. The top ten hold 12% to 15% of the sample. In the paper's terms, the time point label means: pre-treatment baseline. The sequencing used blood, collected from a patient treated with checkpoint blockade. These receptors all stem from a human donor with melanoma.

V gene TRBV6-5 combines with J gene TRBJ1-1; D uncertain. Germline lookup yields CDR1 MNHEY and CDR2 SVGAGI. This CDR3 spans 15 amino acids. V gave up 4 bases and J gave up 0 bases, with 12 bases separating them. CDR3 residues: CASSLEDPMNTEAFF. CDR3 nucleotide sequence: TGTGCCAGCAGTTTGGAGGACCCGATGAACACTGAAGCTTTCTTT.

This sequence joins TRBV2 and TRBJ2-3, with no clear D. Germline values: CDR1 SNHLY, CDR2 FYNNEI. CDR3 length: 15 amino acids. V lost 8 bases and J lost 0, with 15 bases in between. CDR3 nucleotides: TGTGCCAGCGCCCCGCGGACCTCTAGCACAGATACGCAGTATTTT. It codes for CASAPRTSSTDTQYF.

The chain joins TRBV7-2 to TRBJ2-2; D remains ambiguous. Trimming left V 1 base short and J 1 base short, with 7 bases between. CDR3 length equals 15 residues. CDR1 is SGHTA, CDR2 FQGNSA, per germline. DNA of the CDR3: TGTGCCAGCAGCTTAGATCCACGGAACACCGGGGAGCTGTTTTTT. This gives the protein CASSLDPRNTGELFF.

The V and J genes are TRBV6-6 and TRBJ1-6; 7 nucleotides align to TRBD1. From germline, CDR1 is MNHNY and CDR2 SVGAGI (reference sequence). V lost 7 bases, J lost 7 bases, and 4 bases stayed unmatched. This CDR3 spans 13 amino acids. For the CDR3, the DNA is TGTGCCAGCAACCTACAGGGGAATTCACCCCTCCACTTT. Translation gives CASNLQGNSPLHF.

In this sample, this clone turned up a few times. The genes are TRBV7-8 and TRBJ1-1; 11 bases align to TRBD1. The CDR3 contains 14 residues. The ends lost 5 bases at V and 4 bases at J; junction bases unmatched: 3. The germline V gene encodes CDR1 SGHVS and CDR2 FQNEAQ. DNA for the CDR3: TGTGCCAGCAGCAGAGGGACAGGGGGCACTGAAGCTTTCTTT. The encoded protein is CASSRGTGGTEAFF.

This clone was seen a few times. The chain couples TRBV6-1 to TRBJ2-7, with 11 bases that match TRBD2. This CDR3 has 15 residues. Germline-derived CDR1 and CDR2 are MNHNS and SASEGT. V lost 2 bases, J lost 2 bases, and 2 bases stayed unmatched. The CDR3 sequence is CASSEKLAGAYEQYF. CDR3 bases: TGTGCCAGCAGTGAAAAACTAGCGGGGGCCTACGAGCAGTACTTC.

This chain uses TRBV5-4 with TRBJ2-1, with unresolved D. The V and J ends lost 2 bases and 0 bases respectively, with 12 bases between them. The CDR3 extends over 16 amino acids. Germline V gives CDR1 SGHNT, CDR2 YYREEE (reference sequence). CDR3 bases: TGTGCCAGCAGCTTCCTCGGGTCGAGCTCCTACAATGAGCAGTTCTTC. It is translated as CASSFLGSSSYNEQFF. The complete variable domain, with remaining parts taken from reference TRBV5-4 and TRBJ2-1, reads ETGVTQSPTHLIKTRGQQVTLRCSSQSGHNTVSWYQQALGQGPQFIFQYYREEENGRGNFPPRFSGLQFPNYSSELNVNALELDDSALYLCASSFLGSSSYNEQFFGPGTRLTVL.

The V gene is TRBV7-2, the J gene TRBJ1-5, with no clear D. V lost 4 bases and J lost 0, with 4 bases in between. The germline gives CDR1 SGHTA, CDR2 FQGNSA. This CDR3 contains 13 residues. In DNA, the CDR3 is TGTGCCAGCAGCTCAGATAGCAATCAGCCCCAGCATTTT. This translates into CASSSDSNQPQHF.

V and J are TRBV7-9 and TRBJ1-6, with 8 bases fitting TRBD1. V shed 5 bases, J shed 6 bases, and the junction held 3 bases outside the gene matches. CDR1 and CDR2 from the germline V gene are SEHNR and FQNEAQ (reference sequence). CDR3 length equals 14 residues. In DNA form, the CDR3 reads TGTGCCAGCAGCCCTGACAGGGGTAATTCACCCCTCCACTTT. This codes for CASSPDRGNSPLHF.

The rearrangement links TRBV7-2 to TRBJ2-5; D may be TRBD2 (6 bases). The V gene lost 3 bases and the J gene lost 5 bases, with 13 bases spanning the gap. This CDR3 has 14 residues. Germline-derived CDR1 and CDR2 are SGHTA and FQGNSA. DNA of the CDR3: TGTGCCAGCAGCTTGGGCGGGGCCGGGGAGACCCAGTACTTC. Protein: CASSLGGAGETQYF.

J is TRBJ2-5 and V is TRBV4-1; D remains ambiguous. Near its end, the DNA agrees better with TRBJ2-7, so the J call may be wrong. The CDR3 length is 14 residues. Germline CDR1 MGHRA, CDR2 YSYEKL. CDR3 bases: TGCGCCAGCAGCCAAGATAGAAGGGCCTACGAGCAGTACTTC. Its protein product is CASSQDRRAYEQYF.

This chain links TRBV28 with TRBJ1-2; D is uncertain. Germline V gene data show CDR1 as MDHEN and CDR2 as SYDVKM. Trimming removed 4 bases from V and 5 bases from J, with 14 bases in between. The CDR3 length is 14 residues. Here the CDR3 reads CASSSSPGPYGYTF. The CDR3, as DNA: TGTGCCAGCAGTTCCTCCCCTGGACCTTATGGCTACACCTTC.

This sequence joins TRBV11-3 and TRBJ2-1; D may match TRBD1 or TRBD2 (7 bases each). Germline V gene data show CDR1 as SGHNT and CDR2 as YENEEA. CDR3 length equals 17 residues. V lost 5 bases and J lost 2, with 19 bases in between. CDR3 sequence: CASSPFRGGATYNEQFF. CDR3 sequence (DNA): TGTGCCAGCAGCCCATTCAGGGGGGGGGCGACCTACAATGAGCAGTTCTTC. Full variable domain (remainder filled in from reference TRBV11-3 and TRBJ2-1): EAGVVQSPRYKIIEKKQPVAFWCNPISGHNTLYWYLQNLGQGPELLIRYENEEAVDDSQLPKDRFSAERLKGVDSTLKIQPAELGDSAVYLCASSPFRGGATYNEQFFGPGTRLTVL.

The chain couples TRBV7-2 to TRBJ1-4; D unresolved. Germline V gene data show CDR1 as SGHTA and CDR2 as FQGNSA. The V gene lost 5 bases and the J gene lost 8 bases, with 6 bases spanning the gap. The length of the CDR3 is 11 residues. CDR3 coding DNA: TGTGCCAGCAGCATGGGGGAAAAACTGTTTTTT. It is translated as CASSMGEKLFF.

The V and J genes are TRBV19 and TRBJ2-7, with 10 bases that match TRBD2. Germline V CDR1 and CDR2: LNHDA, SQIVND (reference sequence). J gave up 5 bases and V 10 bases, and 8 bases lay outside the gene matches. CDR3 length: 13 amino acids. CDR3 region: CATTSGDVNEQYF. The DNA of the CDR3 is TGTGCCACTACTAGCGGGGACGTCAACGAGCAGTACTTC.